Following are 13 T cell receptor beta chains from one sample sequenced in a study of PD-1 blockade in mismatch repair-deficient tumors. Clones were read by immunoSEQ multiplex PCR, and TCRdb kept only the in-frame ones, dropping some. The data show about 16,000 clones, roughly 84% seen once. The starting material was PBMCs, obtained before pembrolizumab treatment. These TCRs come from an adult with mismatch repair-deficient cancer.

This clone was seen once. DNA of the CDR3: TGTGCCAGCAGCTTTAGCGGGAGAGCCAATAGCTACGAGCAGTACTTC. Translating gives CASSFSGRANSYEQYF. The chain is built from TRBV5-5 and TRBJ2-7, with TRBD2 matching over 9 bases. The CDR3 totals 16 residues. The J segment lost 3 bases and the V segment lost 2 bases, leaving 9 bases of the junction unmatched. The germline gives CDR1 SGHKS, CDR2 YYEKEE (reference sequence).

This chain joins TRBV21-1 and TRBJ2-7; the table names TRBD1, a call not compared with the DNA. TRBV21-1 is shown as a pseudogene. There are 16 residues in the CDR3. CDR3 loop: CASSKIGTGGSYEQYF. For the CDR3, the DNA is TGTGCCAGCAGCAAAATAGGGACAGGGGGCTCCTACGAGCAGTACTTC.

This rearrangement joins TRBV6-1 to TRBJ2-1; TRBD2 matches 11 bases. The CDR3 length is 14 residues. Germline lookup yields CDR1 MNHNS and CDR2 SASEGT. The trim removed 6 bases at V and 2 bases at J, leaving 0 bases unmatched. The CDR3 nucleotides read TGTGCCAGCAGGGGACTAGCGGCCTACAATGAGCAGTTCTTC. This sequence encodes CASRGLAAYNEQFF.

The V gene is TRBV4-1, the J gene TRBJ2-5, with 8 bases that match TRBD1. Germline-derived CDR1 and CDR2 are MGHRA and YSYEKL. The CDR3 length is 14 residues. J lost 4 bases, V lost 3 bases, and 4 bases had no gene match. In DNA, the CDR3 is TGCGCCAGCAGCCAGGTAACAGGGGGAGAGACCCAGTACTTC. It is translated as CASSQVTGGETQYF.

This chain connects TRBV5-1 to TRBJ2-7; 8 bases map to TRBD1. CDR1 and CDR2 (germline): SGHRS, YFSETQ. The CDR3 length is 13 residues. V shed 6 bases, J shed 4 bases, and the junction held 6 bases outside the gene matches. The CDR3 region has the DNA TGCGCCAGCAATTTGGGGACAGGTTACGAGCAGTACTTC. The encoded protein is CASNLGTGYEQYF.

The rearrangement links TRBV18 to TRBJ2-2, with TRBD2 matching 14 bases. The J segment lost 5 bases and the V segment lost 3 bases, leaving 2 bases of the junction unmatched. Germline values: CDR1 KGHSH, CDR2 LQKENI. The CDR3 runs 16 residues. The CDR3 coding sequence is TGTGCCAGCTCACCGGGACTAGCGGGAGTAACCGGGGAGCTGTTTTTT. As protein: CASSPGLAGVTGELFF.

The chain employs TRBV27 and TRBJ2-1, with 9 bases identical to TRBD2. Losses at the gene ends were 1 base for V and 2 bases for J; bases not matched to a gene: 3. CDR3 length: 16 residues. Germline V CDR1 and CDR2: MNHEY, SMNVEV (reference sequence). CDR3 residues: CASSLFVAGAYNEQFF. As DNA, the CDR3 is TGTGCCAGCAGTTTATTTGTAGCGGGAGCCTACAATGAGCAGTTCTTC.

CDR3 protein: CSAPGLQAYNEQFF. CDR3 in DNA: TGCAGCGCACCGGGACTTCAAGCCTACAATGAGCAGTTCTTC. V and J are TRBV29-1 and TRBJ2-1; possible D gene TRBD2, 6 bases. Germline V gene sequence: CDR1 SQVTM, CDR2 ANQGSEA. V shed 7 bases and J shed 2 bases, with 15 bases lying between them. This CDR3 contains 14 residues.

This clone was seen just once. The J gene is TRBJ2-1, the V gene TRBV7-2; 10 bases are a match to TRBD2. V lost 5 bases, J lost 9 bases, and 13 bases stayed unmatched. CDR1 is SGHTA and CDR2 is FQGNSA in the germline V gene. The CDR3 extends over 16 amino acids. The chain's CDR3 is CASSPLLAGAGGEQFF. CDR3 nucleotide sequence: TGTGCCAGCAGCCCGCTCCTAGCGGGAGCGGGCGGTGAGCAGTTCTTC.

This clone appeared a single time. The chain has TRBV19 and TRBJ2-1, with D hard to call. CDR1 and CDR2 from the germline V gene are LNHDA and SQIVND (reference sequence). V was clipped by 5 bases and J by 3 bases, with 11 bases between them. This CDR3 comprises 14 residues. The CDR3 DNA reads TGTGCCAGTAGTCCCCCGGCAGACTACAATGAGCAGTTCTTC. Translating gives CASSPPADYNEQFF.

The sample holds a few counts of this clone. A much more abundant neighbour one base away suggests this may be a read error. The CDR3, as DNA: TGTGCCAGCAGTGACAACTCTGGGGCCAACGTCCTGACTTTC. It codes for CASSDNSGANVLTF. V and J are TRBV6-4 and TRBJ2-6; D gene ambiguous. Germline CDR1 and CDR2: MRHNA and SNTAGT. Trimming cost V 2 bases and J 0 bases, with 2 bases left between them. There are 14 residues in the CDR3.

The rearrangement uses TRBV28 and TRBJ2-1; TRBD2 might be the D (6 bases). There are 16 residues in the CDR3. V gave up 3 bases and J gave up 3 bases, with 15 bases separating them. Germline V gene sequence: CDR1 MDHEN, CDR2 SYDVKM. The DNA of the CDR3 is TGTGCCAGCAGTTTCTCCAGAGCGGGCCACTACAATGAGCAGTTCTTC. It translates to CASSFSRAGHYNEQFF.

This rearrangement joins TRBV9 to TRBJ2-5; D may be TRBD2 (6 bases). From germline, CDR1 is SGDLS and CDR2 YYNGEE. The CDR3 is 14 residues long. The V gene lost 2 bases and the J gene lost 4 bases, with 12 bases spanning the gap. CDR3 amino acids: CASSVEVGGETQYF. CDR3 nucleotides: TGTGCCAGCAGCGTTGAGGTGGGAGGAGAGACCCAGTACTTC.